Following are 20 T cell receptor beta chains from one sample sequenced in a study of T-cell memory formation after mild COVID-19. Each CDR3 protein is one row after TCRdb ran MiXCR on the 5' RACE reads. The table lists nearly 350,000 distinct CDR3 sequences, roughly 13% of them singletons, with 20% to 25% in the top ten. Sequencing was carried out using PBMCs or a T cell subset sorted from them (not recorded which). Receptor source: a man younger than 30 who had mild COVID-19 (a few samples of this study predate the infection). Cell type and time point are not known.

Only a few counts were recorded for this clonotype. The chain employs TRBV18 and TRBJ1-6; perhaps TRBD1 as D (5 bases). The CDR3 extends over 14 amino acids. V gave up 4 bases and J gave up 8 bases, with 12 bases separating them. Germline-derived CDR1 and CDR2 are KGHSH and LQKENI. The CDR3 DNA is TGTGCCAGCTCACTTACCCGGGACTATTCACCCCTCCACTTT. It yields the protein CASSLTRDYSPLHF. Full variable domain (rest looked up from reference TRBV18 and TRBJ1-6): NAGVMQNPRHLVRRRGQEARLRCSPMKGHSHVYWYRQLPEEGLKFMVYLQKENIIDESGMPKERFSAEFPKEGPSILRIQQVVRGDSAAYFCASSLTRDYSPLHFGNGTRLTVT.

This clonotype was picked up a small number of times. V gene TRBV5-1 combines with J gene TRBJ1-2, with 9 bases matching TRBD1. The ends lost 2 bases at V and 2 bases at J; junction bases unmatched: 4. The CDR3 sequence is 15 residues long. From germline, CDR1 is SGHRS and CDR2 YFSETQ. The CDR3 coding sequence is TGCGCCAGCAGCTTACAGGGGGCGGTAAACTATGGCTACACCTTC. Its protein is CASSLQGAVNYGYTF.

J is TRBJ2-7 and V is TRBV7-2, with TRBD2 matching 9 bases. The CDR3 runs 14 residues. V dropped 5 bases and J dropped 6; count of bases not matched to a gene: 8. CDR1 SGHTA and CDR2 FQGNSA come from the germline V gene. The CDR3 DNA is TGTGCCAGCAGCCGAAAGCGGGGGGTTCCCGAGCAGTACTTC. As protein: CASSRKRGVPEQYF.

This clonotype was seen many times. This chain connects TRBV5-1 to TRBJ1-1; 7 bases line up with TRBD1. V trimming: 4 bases; J trimming: 2 bases; junction bases outside the gene matches: 8. CDR1 is SGHRS and CDR2 is YFSETQ in the germline V gene. CDR3 length: 15 residues. The chain's CDR3 is CASSPPGQPNTEAFF. CDR3 coding DNA: TGCGCCAGCAGCCCTCCGGGACAGCCTAACACTGAAGCTTTCTTT.

This clonotype was counted only a few times. The chain joins TRBV4-3 to TRBJ2-1, with 9 bases fitting TRBD2. Germline trimming cut 0 bases from V and 8 bases from J; bases unmatched to any gene: 5. The CDR3 has 15 residues. Germline V lookup: CDR1 LGHNA, CDR2 YSLEER. The CDR3 nucleotides read TGCGCCAGCAGCCAAGATTCTAGCGGGGCCGATGAGCAGTTCTTC. The encoded protein is CASSQDSSGADEQFF.

In its sample, this clonotype was seen many times. The rearrangement uses TRBV7-9 and TRBJ2-5; D is unresolved. Germline CDR1 is SEHNR and CDR2 is FQNEAQ (reference sequence). The CDR3 consists of 14 residues. Deletions cut 5 bases from V and 4 bases from J, with 14 bases between. This chain's CDR3 is CASSPMKATETQYF. The DNA of the CDR3 is TGTGCCAGCAGCCCAATGAAGGCAACAGAGACCCAGTACTTC.

The table lists this clonotype with a few counts. This chain connects TRBV9 to TRBJ2-3, with D perhaps TRBD1 (5 bases). V lost 3 bases to trimming and J lost 2 bases, with 16 bases between them. This CDR3 contains 16 residues. Per germline, CDR1 SGDLS and CDR2 YYNGEE. CDR3 in amino acids: CASSARGRQYTDTQYF. CDR3 nucleotides: TGTGCCAGCAGCGCCAGAGGAAGACAGTACACAGATACGCAGTATTTT. Drawing the rest from reference TRBV9 and TRBJ2-3, the complete variable domain is DSGVTQTPKHLITATGQRVTLRCSPRSGDLSVYWYQQSLDQGLQFLIQYYNGEERAKGNILERFSAQQFPDLHSELNLSSLELGDSALYFCASSARGRQYTDTQYFGPGTRLTVL.

This clonotype was seen a few times. The gene calls are TRBV7-9 and TRBJ1-2, with D possibly matching TRBD1 (5 bases). V lost 3 bases and J 6 bases, leaving 17 bases between the germline ends. This CDR3 has 15 residues. Germline CDR1 is SEHNR and CDR2 is FQNEAQ (reference sequence). CDR3 in DNA: TGTGCCAGCAGCTTCGGATCGGGACGGTCCAATGGCTACACCTTC. Its protein is CASSFGSGRSNGYTF.

The chain recombines TRBV27 with TRBJ1-6, with D unclear. The germline V and J ends were trimmed by 4 bases and 0 bases, with 10 bases remaining between them. Germline CDR1 is MNHEY and CDR2 is SMNVEV (reference sequence). The CDR3 is made up of 16 amino acids. The CDR3 protein is CASSSRLSSYNSPLHF. The CDR3 DNA reads TGTGCCAGCAGTTCCCGCCTAAGCTCCTATAATTCACCCCTCCACTTT.

This clonotype occurred a few times. The chain recombines TRBV7-9 with TRBJ2-7; the D is unclear. The CDR3 extends over 12 amino acids. Germline V gene lookup returns CDR1 SEHNR and CDR2 FQNEAQ (reference sequence). V was shortened by 4 bases and J by 7 bases, with 11 bases between the two germline ends. In DNA form, the CDR3 reads TGTGCCAGCAGCTCCCACTCACGAGAGCAGTACGTC. This sequence encodes CASSSHSREQYV.

V is TRBV5-1 and J is TRBJ2-4; no reliable D call. The V gene lost 0 bases and the J gene lost 7 bases, with 11 bases spanning the gap. In germline, CDR1 is SGHRS, CDR2 YFSETQ. This CDR3 comprises 14 residues. CDR3 sequence: CASSLETPQNIQYF. CDR3 DNA sequence: TGCGCCAGCAGCTTGGAGACCCCTCAGAACATTCAGTACTTC.

This sequence joins TRBV12-5 and TRBJ2-7, with D maybe TRBD2 (5 bases). The germline V gene has CDR1 LGHNT and CDR2 FRNRAP. Trimming took off 0 bases at V and 4 bases at J, with 16 bases between the two ends. CDR3 length equals 16 residues. CDR3 DNA: TGTGCTAGTGGTTTGGTACTAGGAACTGGCGGTTACGAGCAGTACTTC. It translates to CASGLVLGTGGYEQYF.

There are a few counts of this clonotype. The chain has TRBV29-1 and TRBJ2-1, with D possibly being TRBD2 (6 bases). V was cut by 4 bases and J by 7 bases, with 17 bases left in between. The length of the CDR3 is 14 residues. Per germline, CDR1 SQVTM and CDR2 ANQGSEA. DNA of the CDR3: TGCAGCGTTGGGCGGGACGGTGGTCGGAATGAGCAGTTCTTC. Protein product: CSVGRDGGRNEQFF.

The chain has TRBV4-3 and TRBJ1-2, with a tentative D call TRBD1 (6 bases). Germline CDR1 and CDR2: LGHNA and YSLEER. The CDR3 loop spans 16 amino acids. V lost 1 base and J lost 0, with 12 bases in between. CDR3 residues: CASSQVRQEANYGYTF. The CDR3 coding sequence is TGCGCCAGCAGCCAAGTTCGACAGGAAGCTAACTATGGCTACACCTTC.

This clonotype was counted between two and nine times. The chain employs TRBV6-2 or TRBV6-3 and TRBJ2-3; the D gene is possibly TRBD1 (6 bases). The CDR3 totals 15 residues. CDR1 and CDR2 from the germline V gene are MNHEY and SVGEGT. V was cut by 6 bases and J by 2 bases, with 15 bases left in between. CDR3 loop: CASSPGQLITDTQYF. In DNA form, the CDR3 reads TGTGCCAGCAGCCCCGGACAGCTTATCACAGATACGCAGTATTTT.

This clonotype has just a few counts. This chain joins TRBV7-2 and TRBJ2-3; unclear D gene. CDR1 and CDR2 (germline): SGHTA, FQGNSA. The V gene lost 1 base and the J gene lost 1 base, with 9 bases spanning the gap. The length of the CDR3 is 15 residues. The CDR3 spells CASSLESVRTDTQYF. In DNA, the CDR3 is TGTGCCAGCAGCTTAGAATCGGTCCGCACAGATACGCAGTATTTT.

The genes are TRBV5-5 and TRBJ2-6; D not certain. The CDR3 length is 13 residues. V lost 5 bases and J 2 bases, leaving 5 bases between the germline ends. Germline CDR1 reads SGHKS; CDR2 reads YYEKEE (reference sequence). CDR3 coding DNA: TGTGCCAGCAGATACGCTGGGGCCAACGTCCTGACTTTC. Translating gives CASRYAGANVLTF.

This clonotype was seen repeatedly, ten times or more. The V and J genes are TRBV6-2 or TRBV6-3 and TRBJ2-3; 8 bases match TRBD2. Germline lookup yields CDR1 MNHEY and CDR2 SVGEGT. V trimming: 3 bases; J trimming: 14 bases; junction bases outside the gene matches: 10. This CDR3 comprises 13 residues. Written as DNA, the CDR3 is TGTGCCAGCAGTTATAAGCGGGGGAATCCGTGGTATTTT. Translation: CASSYKRGNPWYF.

This clonotype was counted at least ten times. This rearrangement joins TRBV4-1 to TRBJ2-3; 10 nucleotides agree with TRBD2. V dropped 5 bases and J dropped 1; count of bases not matched to a gene: 3. This CDR3 region has 15 residues. The germline gives CDR1 MGHRA, CDR2 YSYEKL. In nucleotides, the CDR3 is TGCGCCAGCAGCTTAACTAGCGGGGGCACAGATACGCAGTATTTT. It codes for CASSLTSGGTDTQYF.

This clonotype was detected only a few times. This chain uses TRBV15 with TRBJ2-5; TRBD2 agrees at 9 bases. Germline CDR1 is LNHNV and CDR2 is YYDKDF (reference sequence). V lost 5 bases to trimming and J lost 2 bases; unmatched junction nucleotides: 9. There are 16 residues in the CDR3. The CDR3 reads CATSPRGLAGQETQYF. The CDR3 coding sequence is TGTGCCACCAGCCCCCGGGGGCTAGCGGGACAAGAGACCCAGTACTTC.